The 23 T cell receptor beta chains reported below all come from one sample, sequenced in a study of CD8 T cells in Susac syndrome. RNA in amounts of about 0.5 to 1 ug was reverse transcribed with random hexamers. TCRdb passed the immunoSEQ multiplex PCR reads through MiXCR, listing each CDR3 protein once. The sample has roughly 180,000 distinct CDR3 sequences; around 96% are singletons. Material: CD4+ T cells from PBMCs. The source of these receptors is a human donor in good health.

J is TRBJ1-5 and V is TRBV6-2 or TRBV6-3; 7 nucleotides agree with TRBD1. There are 14 residues in the CDR3. J gave up 6 bases and V 5 bases, and 7 bases lay outside the gene matches. Germline V CDR1 and CDR2: MNHEY, SVGEGT. The CDR3 sequence is CASSPTGTSQPQHF. Here the CDR3 DNA reads TGTGCCAGCAGTCCGACAGGGACGTCTCAGCCCCAGCATTTT.

The rearrangement uses TRBV5-1 and TRBJ1-1, with 8 bases matching TRBD1. After removal of 3 bases from V and 1 base from J, the junction contained 5 bases not matched to a gene. The length of the CDR3 is 15 residues. Germline CDR1 and CDR2: SGHRS and YFSETQ. CDR3 loop: CASSSTGEANTEAFF. Here the CDR3 DNA reads TGCGCCAGCAGCTCGACAGGGGAGGCGAACACTGAAGCTTTCTTT.

The chain uses TRBV15 and TRBJ2-5, with D possibly TRBD2 on 6 matching bases. Germline V gene lookup returns CDR1 LNHNV and CDR2 YYDKDF (reference sequence). The V end lost 0 bases, the J end lost 7 bases, and 15 bases lay between the germline ends. This CDR3 is 15 amino acids long. In DNA, the CDR3 is TGTGCCACCAGCAGAGACTCGCGGGACGGAGGGACCCAGTACTTC. The encoded protein is CATSRDSRDGGTQYF. The variable domain in full, with the rest retrieved from reference TRBV15 and TRBJ2-5, is DAMVIQNPRYQVTQFGKPVTLSCSQTLNHNVMYWYQQKSSQAPKLLFHYYDKDFNNEADTPDNFQSRRPNTSFCFLDIRSPGLGDTAMYLCATSRDSRDGGTQYFGPGTRLLVL.

The chain combines TRBV5-1 with TRBJ2-7; 10 nucleotides line up with TRBD2. Per germline, CDR1 SGHRS and CDR2 YFSETQ. The CDR3 covers 15 residues. The trim removed 1 base at V and 6 bases at J, leaving 7 bases unmatched. Written as DNA, the CDR3 is TGCGCCAGCAGCTTGAGGACGAGCGGGGGGGCCGAGCAGTACTTC. Amino acid sequence: CASSLRTSGGAEQYF.

The CDR3 bases are TGTGCCAGCAGTGAAGCGCTTAGTATCCAATACAATGAGCAGTTCTTC. As protein: CASSEALSIQYNEQFF. The rearrangement joins TRBV2 to TRBJ2-1; D unclear. The germline V gene has CDR1 SNHLY and CDR2 FYNNEI. The CDR3 sequence is 16 residues long. The V end was cut by 0 bases, the J end by 4 bases, with 13 bases between.

The V call is TRBV18, the J call TRBJ2-5; D is perhaps TRBD2 (6 bases). This CDR3 comprises 14 residues. The germline V and J ends were trimmed by 0 bases and 5 bases, with 10 bases remaining between them. CDR1 KGHSH and CDR2 LQKENI come from the germline V gene. In DNA form, the CDR3 reads TGTGCCAGCTCACCACCTACGGGGGAGGAGACCCAGTACTTC. Translation: CASSPPTGEETQYF.

This chain uses TRBV29-1 with TRBJ2-2; the D is unclear. The CDR3 is made up of 11 amino acids. V was clipped by 2 bases and J by 7 bases, with 5 bases between them. CDR1 is SQVTM, CDR2 ANQGSEA, per germline. The CDR3 loop is CSVERGGELFF. The CDR3 DNA reads TGCAGCGTTGAAAGAGGCGGGGAGCTGTTTTTT.

The V call is TRBV24-1, the J call TRBJ2-1, with TRBD1 matching over 7 bases. CDR1 and CDR2 from the germline V gene are KGHDR and SFDVKD. J lost 4 bases, V lost 2 bases, and 4 bases had no gene match. This CDR3 contains 15 residues. The CDR3 spells CATSDSRDSYNEQFF. The CDR3 DNA reads TGTGCCACCAGTGATTCCCGGGACAGTTACAATGAGCAGTTCTTC.

CDR3 residues: CASSRPGTGNIQYF. The CDR3 nucleotides read TGTGCCAGCAGTCGTCCCGGGACAGGGAACATTCAGTACTTC. The V call is TRBV28, the J call TRBJ2-4, with 9 bases that match TRBD1. This CDR3 comprises 14 residues. The germline CDR1 and CDR2 sequences are MDHEN and SYDVKM. The V gene end was trimmed by 5 bases and the J gene end by 7 bases; junction bases not matched to a gene: 6.

The V call is TRBV5-6, the J call TRBJ1-5; 8 nucleotides agree with TRBD1. Germline CDR1 SGHDT, CDR2 YYEEEE. The CDR3 runs to 15 residues. V was clipped by 0 bases and J by 2 bases; unmatched bases: 1. DNA for the CDR3: TGTGCCAGCAGCTTGGGGACAGGGCGCAATCAGCCCCAGCATTTT. As protein: CASSLGTGRNQPQHF. The full variable domain, with the rest looked up from reference TRBV5-6 and TRBJ1-5, is DAGVTQSPTHLIKTRGQQVTLRCSPKSGHDTVSWYQQALGQGPQFIFQYYEEEERQRGNFPDRFSGHQFPNYSSELNVNALLLGDSALYLCASSLGTGRNQPQHFGDGTRLSIL.

The rearrangement links TRBV30 to TRBJ1-6; D may be TRBD1 (6 bases). Trimming cost V 3 bases and J 10 bases, with 16 bases left between them. CDR1 and CDR2 from the germline V gene are GTSNPN and SVGIG (reference sequence). The CDR3 has 14 residues. CDR3 in amino acids: CAWRQPGAGSPLHF. The CDR3, as DNA: TGTGCCTGGAGACAACCAGGGGCTGGCTCACCCCTCCACTTT. Together with reference TRBV30 and TRBJ1-6, the CDR3 gives the full variable domain: SQTIHQWPATLVQPVGSPLSLECTVEGTSNPNLYWYRQAAGRGLQLLFYSVGIGQISSEVPQNLSASRPQDRQFILSSKKLLLSDSGFYLCAWRQPGAGSPLHFGNGTRLTVT.

The chain employs TRBV7-2 and TRBJ2-5; 8 nucleotides align to TRBD1. This CDR3 has 13 amino acids. Trimming took 7 bases from V and 5 from J; bases not matched to a gene: 6. Germline assignment: CDR1 SGHTA and CDR2 FQGNSA. CDR3 in amino acids: CASTIRDRETQYF. CDR3 nucleotides: TGTGCCAGCACCATCCGGGACAGGGAGACCCAGTACTTC.

V and J are TRBV5-1 and TRBJ1-1, with 7 bases that match TRBD1. With V trimmed by 4 bases and J by 4 bases, 13 bases remained unmatched. The CDR3 has 16 residues. Germline V CDR1 and CDR2: SGHRS, YFSETQ. The CDR3 DNA reads as TGCGCCAGCAGCCGAGTAAGGGACAGCGCGGGCACTGAAGCTTTCTTT. As protein: CASSRVRDSAGTEAFF.

V and J are TRBV7-9 and TRBJ2-5; 7 positions match TRBD1. Germline values: CDR1 SEHNR, CDR2 FQNEAQ (reference sequence). Trimming cost V 5 bases and J 3 bases; bases outside gene matches: 6. There are 14 residues in the CDR3. The CDR3 DNA sequence: TGTGCCAGCAGCACGACAGGGATGGAAGAGACCCAGTACTTC. It yields the protein CASSTTGMEETQYF.

This clonotype was detected only once. J is TRBJ1-1 and V is TRBV7-2, with D possibly matching TRBD1 (5 bases). Trimming cost V 0 bases and J 11 bases, with 13 bases left between them. Germline CDR1 is SGHTA and CDR2 is FQGNSA. CDR3 length: 13 residues. CDR3 protein: CASSLASGRSAFF. For the CDR3, the DNA is TGTGCCAGCAGCTTAGCATCGGGACGCTCGGCTTTCTTT. The variable domain in full, with the rest retrieved from reference TRBV7-2 and TRBJ1-1, is GAGVSQSPSNKVTEKGKDVELRCDPISGHTALYWYRQSLGQGLEFLIYFQGNSAPDKSGLPSDRFSAERTGGSVSTLTIQRTQQEDSAVYLCASSLASGRSAFFGQGTRLTVV.

The chain combines TRBV6-2 or TRBV6-3 with TRBJ2-1; 11 bases are a match to TRBD1. The junction had 6 bases not matched to a gene; V was cut back by 6 bases and J by 5 bases. CDR1 MNHEY and CDR2 SVGEGT come from the germline V gene. The CDR3 runs to 15 residues. CDR3 protein: CASRGTGGDHNEQFF. The CDR3 nucleotides read TGTGCCAGCAGGGGGACAGGGGGAGATCACAATGAGCAGTTCTTC.

The chain is built from TRBV20-1 and TRBJ1-1; D is ambiguous. The germline V and J ends were trimmed by 0 bases and 3 bases, with 2 bases remaining between them. CDR1 is DFQATT and CDR2 is SNEGSKA in the germline V gene (reference sequence). The CDR3 extends over 11 amino acids. The CDR3 sequence: CSARDDTEAFF. The CDR3 DNA reads TGCAGTGCTAGAGACGACACTGAAGCTTTCTTT.

V gene TRBV30 combines with J gene TRBJ2-7; D possibly corresponds to TRBD1 (8 bases). This CDR3 contains 15 residues. V was trimmed by 5 bases and J by 0 bases, leaving 17 bases between them. The germline gives CDR1 GTSNPN, CDR2 SVGIG (reference sequence). CDR3 protein: CAWEPQGGSSYEQYF. The DNA of the CDR3 is TGTGCCTGGGAACCACAGGGGGGGTCCTCCTACGAGCAGTACTTC. The full variable domain, completed using reference TRBV30 and TRBJ2-7, is SQTIHQWPATLVQPVGSPLSLECTVEGTSNPNLYWYRQAAGRGLQLLFYSVGIGQISSEVPQNLSASRPQDRQFILSSKKLLLSDSGFYLCAWEPQGGSSYEQYFGPGTRLTVT.

This chain's CDR3 is CASSSSGHDNSPLHF. The DNA of the CDR3 is TGTGCCAGCAGTTCTTCCGGCCACGATAATTCACCCCTCCACTTT. The chain combines TRBV6-5 with TRBJ1-6, with D unresolved. The CDR3 totals 15 residues. The germline gives CDR1 MNHEY, CDR2 SVGAGI. V lost 4 bases and J 5 bases, leaving 12 bases between the germline ends.

The DNA for the CDR3 is TGTGCCAGCAGACCCGGGACAGGGCTCTCTGGGGCCAACGTCCTGACTTTC. Protein: CASRPGTGLSGANVLTF. The chain joins TRBV6-2 or TRBV6-3 to TRBJ2-6; TRBD1 agrees at 9 bases. This CDR3 spans 17 amino acids. V gave up 6 bases and J gave up 0 bases; unmatched junction bases: 6. Germline V gene data show CDR1 as MNHEY and CDR2 as SVGEGT.

The rearrangement joins TRBV23-1 to TRBJ1-5; the D is unclear. TRBV23-1 is assigned to the ORF class and has an uncertain function. V was pared by 0 bases and J by 5 bases, with 8 bases between. CDR3 size: 14 residues. This chain's CDR3 is CASSQSTAHQPQHF. CDR3 nucleotides: TGCGCCAGCAGTCAATCTACAGCCCATCAGCCCCAGCATTTT.

V gene TRBV5-1 combines with J gene TRBJ2-3; D is unclear. V was cut by 1 base and J by 3 bases, with 9 bases left in between. The CDR3 loop spans 14 amino acids. Germline CDR1 SGHRS, CDR2 YFSETQ. CDR3 bases: TGCGCCAGCAGCTTGTATGCCAGGACAGATACGCAGTATTTT. This sequence encodes CASSLYARTDTQYF.

This clonotype was counted once. This chain's CDR3 is CSAQDRGFYGYTF. As DNA, the CDR3 is TGCAGTGCTCAGGACAGGGGGTTCTATGGCTACACCTTC. This chain joins TRBV20-1 and TRBJ1-2; 10 bases map to TRBD1. The CDR3 length is 13 residues. Germline V gene lookup returns CDR1 DFQATT and CDR2 SNEGSKA (reference sequence). The V gene end was trimmed by 5 bases and the J gene end by 4 bases; junction bases not matched to a gene: 4.